This T cell receptor beta chain came from a study of kidney transplant recipient with SARS-CoV-2 infection. TCRdb ran MiXCR on the reads and lists one entry per CDR3 protein. The sample shows about 250,000 distinct CDR3 sequences, around 30% of them seen only once. The germline V and J ends were trimmed by 3 bases and 4 bases, with 21 bases remaining between them. Looked up from germline, CDR1 is SGHVS and CDR2 is FQNEAQ. The length of the CDR3 is 17 residues. This clonotype was observed at least ten times. The rearrangement joins TRBV7-8 to TRBJ1-2; D is unclear. The source was a blood sample, collected at baseline and on day 111 from a kidney transplant recipient. The sequence was obtained from a male patient between 25 and 39 years old who had COVID-19 and was a kidney transplant recipient. Certain T cells may be donor cells from the graft. The chain's CDR3 is CASSFQTFTRKTYGYTF. CDR3 nucleotides: TGTGCCAGCAGCTTTCAGACGTTTACCCGAAAGACCTATGGCTACACCTTC.